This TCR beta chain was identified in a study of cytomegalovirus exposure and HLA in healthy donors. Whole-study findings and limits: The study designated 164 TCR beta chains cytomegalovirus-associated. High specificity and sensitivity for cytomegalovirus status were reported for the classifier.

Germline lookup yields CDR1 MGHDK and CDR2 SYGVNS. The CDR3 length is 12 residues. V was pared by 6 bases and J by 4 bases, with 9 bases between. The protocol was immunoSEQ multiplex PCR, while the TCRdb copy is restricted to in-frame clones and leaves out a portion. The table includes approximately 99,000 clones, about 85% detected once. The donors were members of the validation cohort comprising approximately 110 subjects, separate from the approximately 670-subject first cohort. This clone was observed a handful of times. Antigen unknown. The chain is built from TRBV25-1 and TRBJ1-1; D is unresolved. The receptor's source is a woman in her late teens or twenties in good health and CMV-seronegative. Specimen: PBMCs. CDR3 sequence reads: CASSAESTEAFF. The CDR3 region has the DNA TGTGCCAGCAGCGCGGAGTCCACTGAAGCTTTCTTT.